The 2 T cell receptor beta chains listed next were all sequenced from one sample in a study of early T cells in non-severe SARS-CoV-2 infection. One entry per CDR3 protein, called by TCRdb with MiXCR from the 5' RACE reads. This table holds about 84,000 distinct CDR3 sequences, about an eighth found once. The sequencing input was whole blood. All receptors derive from an adult who was a healthcare worker with PCR-confirmed SARS-CoV-2 infection or an uninfected control (not recorded which).

This clonotype was seen only a few times. The chain recombines TRBV11-2 with TRBJ2-7; 7 bases align to TRBD1. Per the germline V gene, CDR1 is SGHAT and CDR2 is FQNNGV. The J segment lost 4 bases and the V segment lost 2 bases, leaving 8 bases of the junction unmatched. The CDR3 runs 15 residues. The CDR3 DNA reads TGTGCCAGCAGCTTAAAGGGGGCGGCTAGTTACGAGCAGTACTTC. Its translation is CASSLKGAASYEQYF.

This clonotype was counted only a few times. The CDR3 region is CSARAGQIYGYTF. In DNA, the CDR3 is TGCAGTGCTAGGGCCGGACAGATCTATGGCTACACCTTC. The chain carries TRBV20-1 and TRBJ1-2, with TRBD1 as a possible D gene (6 bases). The CDR3 contains 13 residues. Germline assignment: CDR1 DFQATT and CDR2 SNEGSKA (reference sequence). Trimming shortened V by 3 bases and J by 4 bases, and 12 bases separated the two germline ends.